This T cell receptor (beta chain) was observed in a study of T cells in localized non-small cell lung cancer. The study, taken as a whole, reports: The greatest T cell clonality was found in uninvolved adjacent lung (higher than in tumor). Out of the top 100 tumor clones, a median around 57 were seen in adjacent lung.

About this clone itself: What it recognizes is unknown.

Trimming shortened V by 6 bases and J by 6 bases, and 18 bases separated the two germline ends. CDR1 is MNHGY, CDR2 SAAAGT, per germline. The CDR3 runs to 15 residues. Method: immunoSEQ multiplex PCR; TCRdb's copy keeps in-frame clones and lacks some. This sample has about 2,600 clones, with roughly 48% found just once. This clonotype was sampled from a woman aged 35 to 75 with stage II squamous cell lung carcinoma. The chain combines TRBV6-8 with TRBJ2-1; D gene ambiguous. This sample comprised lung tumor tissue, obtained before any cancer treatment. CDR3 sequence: CASRPRATTLNEQFF. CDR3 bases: TGTGCCAGCAGGCCGAGAGCCACCACCCTCAATGAGCAGTTCTTC.